Listed below are T cell receptor beta chains from one sample, sequenced in a study of T cells expressing NK-cell markers. TCRdb reprocessed the 5' RACE reads and reports one entry per CDR3 protein, with no DNA. This sample's table reports fewer than 400,000 distinct CDR3 sequences. Sequencing was done on a sample of blood T cells: a sorted CD56 or NKG2C T cell subset, CD4+ or CD8+ T cells, or bulk PBMC T cells (not recorded which). The receptors here all came from a woman between 50 and 59 years old in good health. Both conserved end residues are part of each CDR3.

J gene: TRBJ1-1
V gene: TRBV7-9
CDR3 length: 14
CDR3 protein: CASSVGQGYTEAFF

J gene: TRBJ1-1
V gene: TRBV5-1
CDR3 length: 16
CDR3 protein: CASSHLPEGGASEAFF

J gene: TRBJ2-3
V gene: TRBV6-9
CDR3 length: 13
CDR3 protein: CARLAGEADTQYF

J gene: TRBJ1-2
V gene: TRBV12-3/TRBV12-4
CDR3 length: 16
CDR3 protein: CASSSGPGQGRRGYTF

J gene: TRBJ2-6
V gene: TRBV28
CDR3 length: 18
CDR3 protein: CASSSGLAGGFGANVLTF

J gene: TRBJ1-4
V gene: TRBV7-9
CDR3 length: 15
CDR3 protein: CASSSYRGSGEKLFF

J gene: TRBJ1-6
V gene: TRBV12-3/TRBV12-4
CDR3 length: 14
CDR3 protein: CASTPGTENSPLHF

J gene: TRBJ2-2
V gene: TRBV12-3/TRBV12-4
CDR3 length: 13
CDR3 protein: CASTRGHTGELFF

J gene: TRBJ2-4
V gene: TRBV18
CDR3 length: 17
CDR3 protein: CASSPPSEGLAKNIQYF

J gene: TRBJ2-1
V gene: TRBV6-5
CDR3 length: 14
CDR3 protein: CASSPPGRLNEQFF

J gene: TRBJ2-7
V gene: TRBV5-1
CDR3 length: 14
CDR3 protein: CASSFTGLSSEQYF

J gene: TRBJ2-3
V gene: TRBV12-3/TRBV12-4
CDR3 length: 14
CDR3 protein: CASTPAGRTDTQYF

J gene: TRBJ2-1
V gene: TRBV20-1
CDR3 length: 16
CDR3 protein: CSARGTSGPLGNEQFF

J gene: TRBJ1-1
V gene: TRBV29-1
CDR3 length: 14
CDR3 protein: CSVVGGQGNTEAFF

J gene: TRBJ1-2
V gene: TRBV5-5
CDR3 length: 13
CDR3 protein: CASSPDGGYGYTF

J gene: TRBJ2-7
V gene: TRBV12-5
CDR3 length: 11
CDR3 protein: CASGGGREQYF